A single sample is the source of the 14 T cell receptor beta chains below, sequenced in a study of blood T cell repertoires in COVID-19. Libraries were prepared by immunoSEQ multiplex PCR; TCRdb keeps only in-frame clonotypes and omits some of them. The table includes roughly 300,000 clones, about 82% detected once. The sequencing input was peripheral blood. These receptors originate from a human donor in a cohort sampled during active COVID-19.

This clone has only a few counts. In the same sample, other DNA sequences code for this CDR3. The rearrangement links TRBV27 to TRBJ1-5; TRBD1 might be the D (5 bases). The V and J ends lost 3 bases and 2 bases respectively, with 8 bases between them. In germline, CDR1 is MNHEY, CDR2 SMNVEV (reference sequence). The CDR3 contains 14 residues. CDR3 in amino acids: CASSLGGGNQPQHF. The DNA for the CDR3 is TGTGCCAGCAGTTTGGGGGGAGGCAATCAGCCCCAGCATTTT.

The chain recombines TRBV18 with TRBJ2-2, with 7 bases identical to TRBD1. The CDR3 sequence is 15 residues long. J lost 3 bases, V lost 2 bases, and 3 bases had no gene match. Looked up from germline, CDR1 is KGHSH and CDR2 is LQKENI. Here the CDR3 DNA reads TGTGCCAGCTCACCAGGGACAGCCGACACCGGGGAGCTGTTTTTT. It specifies CASSPGTADTGELFF. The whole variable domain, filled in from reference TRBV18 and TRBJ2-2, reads NAGVMQNPRHLVRRRGQEARLRCSPMKGHSHVYWYRQLPEEGLKFMVYLQKENIIDESGMPKERFSAEFPKEGPSILRIQQVVRGDSAAYFCASSPGTADTGELFFGEGSRLTVL.

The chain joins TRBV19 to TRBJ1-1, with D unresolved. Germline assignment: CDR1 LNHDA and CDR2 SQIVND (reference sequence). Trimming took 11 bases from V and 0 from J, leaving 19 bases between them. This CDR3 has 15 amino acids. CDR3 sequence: CASQNLGVMNTEAFF. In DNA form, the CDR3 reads TGTGCCTCACAAAACCTGGGAGTAATGAACACTGAAGCTTTCTTT.

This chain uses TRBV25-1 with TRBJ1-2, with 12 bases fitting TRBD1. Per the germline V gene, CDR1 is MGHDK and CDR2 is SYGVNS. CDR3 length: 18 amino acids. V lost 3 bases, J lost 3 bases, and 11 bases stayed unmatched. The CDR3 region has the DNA TGTGCCAGCAGTGATTTCGGGACAGGGGGCGAGGGGTACTATGGCTACACCTTC. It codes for CASSDFGTGGEGYYGYTF.

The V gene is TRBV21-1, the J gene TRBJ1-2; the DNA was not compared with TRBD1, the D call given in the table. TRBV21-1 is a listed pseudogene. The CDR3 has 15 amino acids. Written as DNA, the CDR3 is TGTGCCAGCAGCAAAGTCGACAGAGAGTTCTATGGCTACACCTTC. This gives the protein CASSKVDREFYGYTF.

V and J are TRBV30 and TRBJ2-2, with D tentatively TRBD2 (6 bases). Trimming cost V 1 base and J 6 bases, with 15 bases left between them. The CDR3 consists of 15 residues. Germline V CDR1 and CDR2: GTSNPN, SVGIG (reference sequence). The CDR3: CAWSGAGRGAGELFF. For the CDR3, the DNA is TGTGCCTGGAGTGGGGCGGGACGTGGTGCCGGGGAGCTGTTTTTT.

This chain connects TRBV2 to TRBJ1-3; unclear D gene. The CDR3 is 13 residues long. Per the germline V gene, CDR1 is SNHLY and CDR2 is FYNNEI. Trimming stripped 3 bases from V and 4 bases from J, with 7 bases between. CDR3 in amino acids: CASSDEEGNTIYF. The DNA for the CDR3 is TGTGCCAGCAGTGATGAGGAGGGAAACACCATATATTTT.

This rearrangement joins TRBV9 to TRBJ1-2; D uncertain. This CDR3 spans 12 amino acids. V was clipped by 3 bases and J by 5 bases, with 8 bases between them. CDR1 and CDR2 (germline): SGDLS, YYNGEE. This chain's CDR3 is CASSDGLYGYTF. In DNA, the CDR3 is TGTGCCAGCAGCGACGGACTGTATGGCTACACCTTC.

For the CDR3, the DNA is TGTGCCAGCAGCCCGGGGGGCAGGGAATCTGGCTACACCTTC. Translation gives CASSPGGRESGYTF. J is TRBJ1-2 and V is TRBV7-3, with TRBD1 as a possible D gene (6 bases). The CDR3 runs 14 residues. Germline assignment: CDR1 SGHTA and CDR2 FQGTGA. V lost 5 bases, J lost 7 bases, and 17 bases lay in between. The full variable domain, its missing parts supplied by reference TRBV7-3 and TRBJ1-2, is GAGVSQTPSNKVTEKGKYVELRCDPISGHTALYWYRQSLGQGPEFLIYFQGTGAADDSGLPNDRFFAVRPEGSVSTLKIQRTERGDSAVYLCASSPGGRESGYTFGSGTRLTVV.

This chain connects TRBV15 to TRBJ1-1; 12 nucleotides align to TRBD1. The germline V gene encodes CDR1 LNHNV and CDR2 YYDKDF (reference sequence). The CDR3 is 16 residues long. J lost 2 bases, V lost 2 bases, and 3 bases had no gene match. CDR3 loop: CATSRPGTGGNTEAFF. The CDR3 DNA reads TGTGCCACCAGCAGACCCGGGACAGGGGGCAACACTGAAGCTTTCTTT.

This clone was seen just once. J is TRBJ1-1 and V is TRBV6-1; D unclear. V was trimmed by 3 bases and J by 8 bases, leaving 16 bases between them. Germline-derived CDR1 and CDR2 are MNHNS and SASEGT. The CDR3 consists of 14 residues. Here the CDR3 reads CASSESFLLSEAFF. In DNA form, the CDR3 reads TGTGCCAGCAGTGAGTCCTTTCTCCTTTCGGAAGCTTTCTTT.

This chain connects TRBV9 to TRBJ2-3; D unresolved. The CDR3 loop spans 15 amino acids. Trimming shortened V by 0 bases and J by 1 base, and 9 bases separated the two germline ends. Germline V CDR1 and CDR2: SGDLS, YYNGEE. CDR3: CASSVGDLRTDTQYF. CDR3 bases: TGTGCCAGCAGCGTAGGCGATCTACGCACAGATACGCAGTATTTT.

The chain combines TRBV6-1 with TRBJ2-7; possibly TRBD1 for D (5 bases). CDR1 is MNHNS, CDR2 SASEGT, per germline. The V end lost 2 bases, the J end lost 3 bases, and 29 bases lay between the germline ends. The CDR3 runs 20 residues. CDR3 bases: TGTGCCAGCAGTGAAAACCTCCACACAGGACAAAGGATCTACTACTACGAGCAGTACTTC. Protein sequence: CASSENLHTGQRIYYYEQYF.

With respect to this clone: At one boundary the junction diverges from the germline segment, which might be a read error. CDR3: CTSSPRDRGYGYTF. The CDR3 DNA reads as TGTACCAGCAGTCCTCGGGACAGGGGCTATGGCTACACCTTC. The genes are TRBV27 and TRBJ1-2, with 10 bases that match TRBD1. The CDR3 spans 14 residues. Looked up from germline, CDR1 is MNHEY and CDR2 is SMNVEV (reference sequence).